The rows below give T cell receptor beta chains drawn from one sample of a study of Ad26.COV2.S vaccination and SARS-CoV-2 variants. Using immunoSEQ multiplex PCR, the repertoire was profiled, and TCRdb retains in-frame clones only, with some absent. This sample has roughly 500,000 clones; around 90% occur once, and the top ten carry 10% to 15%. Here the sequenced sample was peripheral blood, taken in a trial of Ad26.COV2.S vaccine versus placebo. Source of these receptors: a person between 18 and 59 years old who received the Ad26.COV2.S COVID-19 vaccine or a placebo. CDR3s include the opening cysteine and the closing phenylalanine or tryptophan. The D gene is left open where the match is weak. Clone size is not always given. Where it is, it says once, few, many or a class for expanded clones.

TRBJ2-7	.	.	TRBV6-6	CASSYSGEQYF	TGTGCCAGCAGTTACTCGGGCGAGCAGTACTTC
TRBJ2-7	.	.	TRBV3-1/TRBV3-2	CASSQPQGYEQYF	TGTGCCAGCAGCCAACCGCAGGGCTACGAGCAGTACTTC
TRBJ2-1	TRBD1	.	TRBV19	CASSRTGSSYNEQFF	TGTGCCAGTAGCCGGACAGGTAGCTCCTACAATGAGCAGTTCTTC
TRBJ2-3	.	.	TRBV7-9	CASSVERNTDTQYF	TGTGCCAGCAGCGTGGAGCGCAACACAGATACGCAGTATTTT
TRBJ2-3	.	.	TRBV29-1	CSVVGRTDTQYF	TGCAGCGTTGTGGGTCGCACAGATACGCAGTATTTT
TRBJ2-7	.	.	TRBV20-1	CSARDGYEQYF	TGCAGTGCTAGAGACGGGTACGAGCAGTACTTC
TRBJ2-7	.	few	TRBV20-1	CSASLQGAYEQYF	TGCAGTGCTAGTTTACAGGGCGCCTACGAGCAGTACTTC
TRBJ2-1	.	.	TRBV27	CASSGEGYNEQFF	TGTGCCAGCAGCGGGGAAGGATACAATGAGCAGTTCTTC
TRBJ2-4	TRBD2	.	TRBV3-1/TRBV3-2	CASSQGLAGLAKNIQYF	TGTGCCAGCAGCCAAGGGCTAGCGGGATTAGCCAAAAACATTCAGTACTTC
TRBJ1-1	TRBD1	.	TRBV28	CASKPTGTGNTEAFF	TGTGCCAGCAAACCCACCGGGACAGGGAACACTGAAGCTTTCTTT
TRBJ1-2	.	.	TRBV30	CAWSVSRGPFNYGYTF	TGTGCCTGGAGTGTATCACGGGGGCCCTTCAACTATGGCTACACCTTC
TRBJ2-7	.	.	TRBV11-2	CASSFSSYEQYF	TGTGCCAGCAGCTTCAGCTCCTACGAGCAGTACTTC
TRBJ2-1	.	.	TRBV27	CASSFMTARSSYNEQFF	TGTGCCAGCAGTTTTATGACAGCTCGGAGCTCCTACAATGAGCAGTTCTTC
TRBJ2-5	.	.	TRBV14	CASSQLGPTETQYF	TGTGCCAGCAGCCAACTAGGGCCCACAGAGACCCAGTACTTC
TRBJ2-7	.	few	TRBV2	CASRAIGNYYEQYF	TGTGCCAGCCGGGCCATAGGGAACTACTACGAGCAGTACTTC
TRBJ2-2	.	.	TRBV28	CASSLLRTGELFF	TGTGCCAGCAGTTTATTAAGGACCGGGGAGCTGTTTTTT
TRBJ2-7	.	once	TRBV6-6	CASSYSRALSYEQYF	TGTGCCAGCAGTTACTCGAGAGCGCTCTCCTACGAGCAGTACTTC
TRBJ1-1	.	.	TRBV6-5	CASSYSFRGTEAFF	TGTGCCAGCAGTTACTCGTTCAGGGGCACTGAAGCTTTCTTT
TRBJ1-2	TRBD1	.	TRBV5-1	CASSGRTGEDLNYGYTF	TGCGCCAGCAGCGGCCGGACAGGCGAAGACCTTAACTATGGCTACACCTTC
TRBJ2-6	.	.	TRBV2	CASSDEDSGANVLTF	TGTGCCAGCAGTGACGAGGACTCTGGGGCCAACGTCCTGACTTTC
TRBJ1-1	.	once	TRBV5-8	CASSLRQRATEAFF	TGTGCCAGCAGCTTAAGACAAAGGGCCACTGAAGCTTTCTTT
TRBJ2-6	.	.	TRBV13	CASSLRHSGANVLTF	TGTGCCAGCAGCCTGAGACACTCTGGGGCCAACGTCCTGACTTTC
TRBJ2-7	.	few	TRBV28	CASGYGAEHYEQYF	TGTGCCAGCGGATATGGAGCGGAGCACTACGAGCAGTACTTC
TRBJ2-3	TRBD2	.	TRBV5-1	CASSPGLPGSTDTQYF	TGCGCCAGCAGCCCGGGACTACCCGGCAGCACAGATACGCAGTATTTT
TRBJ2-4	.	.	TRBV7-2	CASSKLTKNIQYF	TGTGCCAGCAGCAAATTAACCAAAAACATTCAGTACTTC
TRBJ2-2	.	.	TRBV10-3	CAISDDSGSSGGELFF	TGTGCCATCAGTGATGACTCGGGGAGTTCGGGCGGGGAGCTGTTTTTT
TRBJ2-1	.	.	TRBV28	CASSFLSSANEQFF	TGTGCCAGCTCCTTTTTAAGTAGTGCTAATGAGCAGTTCTTC
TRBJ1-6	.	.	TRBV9	CASSRGQVNSPLHF	TGTGCCAGCAGCCGAGGACAAGTCAATTCACCCCTCCACTTT
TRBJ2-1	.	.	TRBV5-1	CASSFYRYNEQFF	TGCGCCAGCAGCTTTTACAGGTACAATGAGCAGTTCTTC
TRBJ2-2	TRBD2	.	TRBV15	CATKRERDTGELFF	TGTGCCACCAAGCGGGAGCGAGACACCGGGGAGCTGTTTTTT
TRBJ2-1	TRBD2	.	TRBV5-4	CASSPGTTNEQFF	TGTGCCAGCAGCCCCGGGACTACAAATGAGCAGTTCTTC
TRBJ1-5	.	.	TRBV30	CAWRSNGGNQPQHF	TGTGCCTGGCGATCGAACGGAGGCAATCAGCCCCAGCATTTT
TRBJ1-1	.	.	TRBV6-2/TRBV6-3	CASSYVQGNTEAFF	TGTGCCAGCAGTTACGTCCAGGGGAACACTGAAGCTTTCTTT
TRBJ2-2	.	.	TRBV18	CASSRSGVEIDTGELFF	TGTGCCAGCTCACGATCCGGGGTCGAGATCGACACCGGGGAGCTGTTTTTT
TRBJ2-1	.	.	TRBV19	CASSAIGRHRRGEQFF	TGTGCCAGTAGTGCTATCGGACGGCATCGTCGGGGAGAGCAGTTCTTC
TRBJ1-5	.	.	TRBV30	CAWSVDGNQPQHF	TGTGCCTGGAGTGTCGACGGCAATCAGCCCCAGCATTTT
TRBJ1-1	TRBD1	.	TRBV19	CASRKGGQGRVTEAFF	TGTGCCAGTAGAAAGGGGGGACAGGGGCGGGTCACTGAAGCTTTCTTT
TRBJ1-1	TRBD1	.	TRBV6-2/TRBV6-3	CASSILGQGRGYTEAFF	TGTGCCAGCAGTATCCTTGGACAGGGAAGAGGGTACACTGAAGCTTTCTTT
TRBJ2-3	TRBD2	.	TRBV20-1	CSASLGGSTDTQYF	TGCAGTGCTAGTCTGGGCGGGAGTACAGATACGCAGTATTTT
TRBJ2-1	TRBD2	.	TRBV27	CASKSQTSGNHEQFF	TGTGCCAGCAAAAGCCAGACTAGCGGGAACCATGAGCAGTTCTTC
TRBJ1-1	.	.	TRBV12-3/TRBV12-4	CASRYRGDGAFF	TGTGCCAGCAGATATAGGGGGGATGGAGCTTTCTTT
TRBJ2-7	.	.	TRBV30	CAWNGGQNEQYF	TGTGCCTGGAACGGGGGACAGAACGAGCAGTACTTC
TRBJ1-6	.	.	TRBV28	CASTLERAGAGDSPLHF	TGTGCCAGCACCTTAGAAAGGGCAGGGGCTGGGGATTCACCCCTCCACTTT
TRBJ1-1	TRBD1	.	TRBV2	CASSGTGLGNTEAFF	TGTGCCAGCAGTGGGACAGGGTTGGGGAACACTGAAGCTTTCTTT
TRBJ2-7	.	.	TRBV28	CASSSQVYEQYF	TGTGCCAGCAGTTCACAGGTCTACGAGCAGTACTTC